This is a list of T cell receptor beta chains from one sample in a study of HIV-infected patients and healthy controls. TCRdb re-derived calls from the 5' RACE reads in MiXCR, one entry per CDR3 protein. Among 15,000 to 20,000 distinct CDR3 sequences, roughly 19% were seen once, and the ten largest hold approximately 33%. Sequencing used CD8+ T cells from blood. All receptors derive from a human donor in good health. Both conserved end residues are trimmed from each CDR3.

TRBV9,ASSPREIATNEKLF
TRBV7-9,ASSYRQGATDTQY
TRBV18,ASSPLLAGTNHEQY
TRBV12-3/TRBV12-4,ASSFRTGNQPQH
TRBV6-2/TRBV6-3,ASRFGSDTGELF
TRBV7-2,ASSLLAGITDTQY
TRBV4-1,ASSQDGTVYNEQF
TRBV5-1,ASSWASGQSYEQY
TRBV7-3,ASSLYGSAADTQY
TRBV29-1,SVDSASTDTQY
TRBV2,ASEGRATGELF
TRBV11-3,ASSFHRGTYEQY
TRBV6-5,ASSPPGGRSYNEQF
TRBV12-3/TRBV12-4,ASSLVPAYNEQF
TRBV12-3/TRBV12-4,ASSPSPGLQNTEAF
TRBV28,ASSLPHGGRNQPQH
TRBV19,ASSTTGNTEAF
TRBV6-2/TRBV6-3,ASSPGLINQPQH
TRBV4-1,ASSQEGGEVEAF
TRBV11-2,ASSWPLGTGEEQY
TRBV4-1,ASKSGTGGNTDTQY
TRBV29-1,SVKQGAYEQY
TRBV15,ATRTRSDPNTGELF
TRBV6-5,ASSFTTGTVNTEAF
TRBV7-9,ASSSEVAGAYNEQF
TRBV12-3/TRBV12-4,ASSPTTGGNTEAF
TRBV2,ASSPTASETQY
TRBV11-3,ASRGIQGGETQY
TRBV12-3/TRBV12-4,ASSLLIAGAHNEQF
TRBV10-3,AISETGAATDTQY
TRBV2,ASHEWERLAGDEQY
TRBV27,ASSLVPSPSYNEQF
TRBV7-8,ASSFRDRGPYEQY
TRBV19,ASSISLAGGDEQY
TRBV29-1,SVEVPGLAGGTQF
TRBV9,ASSPGTSEFSYEQY
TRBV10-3,AISEFAPSTEAF
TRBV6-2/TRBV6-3,ASSWGQGAMNEQF
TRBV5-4,ASSLGSDGEQY
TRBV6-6,ASSSPDRGNTEAF
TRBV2,ASSEFVGNIQY
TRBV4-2,ASSQDLRVYDISWANSGNTIY
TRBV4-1,ASSGGGELF
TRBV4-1,ASSRSRDMPYYEQY
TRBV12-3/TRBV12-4,ASSLPPTGEAKNIQY
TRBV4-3,ASSQGGAESAQH
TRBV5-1,ASSQGFGLARYEQY
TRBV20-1,SALLAGDPRNEQF
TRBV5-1,ASSLALGMNTEAF
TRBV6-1,ASSDIWGSNQPQH
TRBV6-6,ASSYTITDTQY
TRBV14,ASSHTYEQY
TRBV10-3,AISESHSGANVLT
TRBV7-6,ASTPGQGANYEQY
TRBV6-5,ASSPVAGGSTDTQY